Listed here are 5 T cell receptor beta chains from one sample, sequenced in a study of beta chain features in type 1 diabetes. TCRB transcripts that were expressed got sequenced, as all of the isolated RNA had been reverse transcribed. The method was immunoSEQ multiplex PCR; TCRdb's version includes in-frame clones alone and lacks a portion of them. The table shows about 250,000 clones, with approximately 14% occurring only once. The source material was naive CD4+ T cells from blood. These receptors were collected from a woman in her 40s in good health.

The chain joins TRBV9 to TRBJ1-5, with D uncertain. Germline V CDR1 and CDR2: SGDLS, YYNGEE. The V and J ends lost 0 bases and 6 bases respectively, with 13 bases between them. CDR3 length: 15 amino acids. CDR3 loop: CASSVGAGGGQPQHF. In DNA form, the CDR3 reads TGTGCCAGCAGCGTAGGGGCAGGAGGAGGTCAGCCCCAGCATTTT.

This clone has more than one count but fewer than ten. The chain links TRBV5-1 to TRBJ2-7, with 10 nucleotides matching TRBD1. This CDR3 has 14 amino acids. Trimming cost V 6 bases and J 5 bases; bases outside gene matches: 8. Germline values: CDR1 SGHRS, CDR2 YFSETQ. The CDR3 is CASKPGQGNDEQYF. The CDR3 DNA is TGCGCCAGCAAACCGGGACAGGGGAATGACGAGCAGTACTTC.

The chain recombines TRBV15 with TRBJ1-2; D gene uncertain. This CDR3 has 11 residues. Deletions cut 5 bases from V and 8 bases from J, with 9 bases between. Germline CDR1 reads LNHNV; CDR2 reads YYDKDF (reference sequence). The CDR3 DNA follows: TGTGCCACCAGCCAACATGAAGGCTACACCTTC. This codes for CATSQHEGYTF.

This clone was counted between two and nine times. The J gene is TRBJ1-2, the V gene TRBV2, with 7 bases that match TRBD1. The CDR3 length is 14 residues. V gave up 6 bases and J gave up 2 bases; unmatched junction bases: 6. Germline V gives CDR1 SNHLY, CDR2 FYNNEI. The CDR3 coding sequence is TGTGCCAGCAGAGCCACAGGGGCGAACTATGGCTACACCTTC. This gives the protein CASRATGANYGYTF.

This clone was observed a few times. This chain joins TRBV11-2 and TRBJ1-5, with D possibly being TRBD1 (5 bases). This CDR3 is built from 13 residues. Germline CDR1 SGHAT, CDR2 FQNNGV. Trimming pared 5 bases from V and 7 bases from J, leaving 12 bases between. The CDR3 is CASSDRRGQPQHF. The CDR3 bases are TGTGCCAGCAGCGACCGACGGGGGCAGCCCCAGCATTTT.